This TCR beta chain was captured in a study of blood T cell repertoires in COVID-19. Repertoires were generated with immunoSEQ multiplex PCR, while TCRdb's copy carries only in-frame clones and drops some. The repertoire holds about 220,000 clones, about nine tenths seen once, with over 3% in the top ten. The germline V gene encodes CDR1 SQVTM and CDR2 ANQGSEA. The CDR3 consists of 14 residues. Germline trimming cut 6 bases from V and 9 bases from J; bases unmatched to any gene: 13. Sequencing input: PBMCs or T cells enriched from blood (not recorded which). This clonotype was sampled from a woman aged 40 to 49 with acute COVID-19. The chain has TRBV29-1 and TRBJ2-5, with 10 bases identical to TRBD1. CDR3 region: CSVGRDRGLEAQYF. The CDR3, as DNA: TGCAGCGTCGGCCGGGACAGGGGTCTCGAGGCCCAGTACTTC.